The 8 T cell receptor beta chains given below trace back to one sample, sequenced in a study of metastatic and nonmetastatic thyroid tumors. MiXCR was used by TCRdb to re-call the PCR reads. Among under 8,500 clones listed, 25% to 30% were seen once. Before thyroid surgery, none of the patients had received any treatment. The sequenced sample consisted of adjacent normal tissue. Every receptor here comes from a female donor with papillary thyroid cancer or a benign thyroid nodule (not recorded which). Some clones in this sample may be carry-over from other donors' samples.

A single count supports this clone. The junction does not match germline at one end; this may be a read error. V and J are TRBV4-1 and TRBJ2-2; D possibly matches TRBD1 or TRBD2 (5 bases each). Looked up from germline, CDR1 is MGHRA and CDR2 is YSYEKL. This CDR3 is built from 16 residues. The CDR3 DNA follows: TGCGCCAGCAGCCAAGATAGGGGAAGTCGGACCGGGGATCTGTTTTTT. Translated, it gives CASSQDRGSRTGDLFF.

The chain combines TRBV27 with TRBJ2-1; D is undetermined. Trimming took off 3 bases at V and 4 bases at J, with 7 bases between the two ends. The CDR3 sequence is 13 residues long. CDR1 is MNHEY and CDR2 is SMNVEV in the germline V gene (reference sequence). The CDR3 bases are TGTGCCAGCAGTTTGACGGAATACAATGAGCAGTTCTTC. It specifies CASSLTEYNEQFF.

This clone has a handful of counts. The chain is built from TRBV7-3 and TRBJ2-2, with D possibly being TRBD2 (6 bases). Germline V gene sequence: CDR1 SGHTA, CDR2 FQGTGA. The ends were cut back, 4 bases at V and 6 bases at J, with 15 bases in the middle. This CDR3 is 15 amino acids long. The CDR3 is CASSSFAGRSGELFF. The CDR3 DNA reads as TGTGCCAGCAGCTCCTTCGCAGGGAGGTCCGGGGAGCTGTTTTTT.

The V call is TRBV20-1, the J call TRBJ1-2, with 7 positions matching TRBD1. V lost 1 base, J lost 8 bases, and 10 bases stayed unmatched. There are 14 residues in the CDR3. The germline CDR1 and CDR2 sequences are DFQATT and SNEGSKA (reference sequence). The CDR3 spells CSARVDRSIEGYTF. The DNA for the CDR3 is TGCAGTGCTAGAGTGGACAGGTCAATCGAGGGCTACACCTTC.

V gene TRBV20-1 combines with J gene TRBJ2-7, with 10 bases aligning to TRBD2. CDR3 length: 15 amino acids. The germline CDR1 and CDR2 sequences are DFQATT and SNEGSKA (reference sequence). V lost 3 bases and J lost 2; bases outside the gene matches: 7. The CDR3 is CSARGSSGRTYEQYF. CDR3 coding DNA: TGCAGTGCTAGGGGTTCTAGCGGGAGAACCTACGAGCAGTACTTC.

V and J are TRBV4-1 and TRBJ1-3; D not certain. Germline loops: CDR1 MGHRA, CDR2 YSYEKL. V was shortened by 4 bases and J by 0 bases, with 13 bases between the two germline ends. This CDR3 comprises 16 residues. In nucleotides, the CDR3 is TGCGCCAGCAGCCGGCAGACGACCCTCTCTGGAAACACCATATATTTT. Its protein product is CASSRQTTLSGNTIYF.

This clone ranks as large (0.1 to 1%). The genes are TRBV12-3 or TRBV12-4 and TRBJ1-2; 9 bases map to TRBD1. With 7 bases clipped from V and 12 bases from J, the junction kept 9 bases outside the gene matches. The CDR3 sequence is 12 residues long. CDR3 in amino acids: CASTNRQGGHTF. Written as DNA, the CDR3 is TGTGCCAGCACCAACAGACAGGGGGGCCACACCTTC.

In this sample, this clone turned up a few times. The V call is TRBV2, the J call TRBJ1-2, with 11 bases identical to TRBD1. Germline V gene lookup returns CDR1 SNHLY and CDR2 FYNNEI. The V and J ends lost 7 bases and 4 bases, in that order; junction bases with no gene match: 8. The CDR3 has 15 residues. Written as DNA, the CDR3 is TGTGCCAGCACCGGACAGGGGGCGCAAAGCTATGGCTACACCTTC. The encoded protein is CASTGQGAQSYGYTF.